What follows are 27 T cell receptor beta chains derived from one specimen sequenced in a study of blood T cell repertoires in COVID-19. Data came from immunoSEQ multiplex PCR; TCRdb stores just in-frame clones and leaves some out. The sample contains 350,000 or so clones, about 87% of which appear only once. Material for sequencing was peripheral blood. These receptors came from a woman aged 25 to 39 with COVID-19, enrolled during active disease.

The J gene is TRBJ1-1, the V gene TRBV6-8; TRBD1 is a possible D gene (6 bases). The V and J ends lost 2 bases and 2 bases respectively, with 15 bases between them. The germline gives CDR1 MNHGY, CDR2 SAAAGT. This CDR3 has 16 amino acids. DNA of the CDR3: TGTGCCAGCAGTTACGCGTCCCCAGGGGCAAACACTGAAGCTTTCTTT. Translated, it gives CASSYASPGANTEAFF.

This chain uses TRBV7-3 with TRBJ1-1; possibly TRBD1 for D (6 bases). Trimming took off 3 bases at V and 8 bases at J, with 13 bases between the two ends. Germline lookup yields CDR1 SGHTA and CDR2 FQGTGA. The CDR3 is 13 amino acids. The CDR3 bases are TGTGCCAGCAGCTTGGGACCGGGACAAGAAGCTTTCTTT. Translation: CASSLGPGQEAFF.

This rearrangement joins TRBV5-6 to TRBJ2-5, with D possibly matching TRBD1 (7 bases). CDR1 and CDR2 (germline): SGHDT, YYEEEE. The CDR3 totals 15 residues. The ends were cut back, 0 bases at V and 5 bases at J, with 14 bases in the middle. The CDR3 is CASSLVEGAGETQYF. DNA of the CDR3: TGTGCCAGCAGCTTGGTGGAGGGGGCCGGGGAGACCCAGTACTTC.

The CDR3 is CASSYSGTGEAFF. The CDR3 DNA reads TGTGCCAGCAGTTACTCGGGGACAGGGGAAGCTTTCTTT. J is TRBJ1-1 and V is TRBV6-6, with 9 bases lining up with TRBD1. Germline CDR1 reads MNHNY; CDR2 reads SVGAGI (reference sequence). V dropped 0 bases and J dropped 8; count of bases not matched to a gene: 1. The CDR3 covers 13 residues.

The chain combines TRBV6-6 with TRBJ2-1; the D gene is possibly TRBD2 (5 bases). Per the germline V gene, CDR1 is MNHNY and CDR2 is SVGAGI (reference sequence). Trimming shortened V by 6 bases and J by 5 bases, and 5 bases separated the two germline ends. This CDR3 has 11 residues. The CDR3 sequence: CASRGDNEQFF. CDR3 DNA: TGTGCCAGCAGGGGAGACAATGAGCAGTTCTTC.

This sequence joins TRBV6-6 and TRBJ1-2; maybe TRBD1 (6 bases). This CDR3 is built from 15 residues. CDR1 and CDR2 from the germline V gene are MNHNY and SVGAGI (reference sequence). Trimming left V 0 bases short and J 6 bases short, with 14 bases between. The CDR3 DNA reads TGTGCCAGCAGTTACTCGACGGTCAGGGGCAATGGCTACACCTTC. Translated: CASSYSTVRGNGYTF.

This clone is a singleton in its sample. V and J are TRBV4-2 and TRBJ2-3; tentative D call: TRBD2 (5 bases). This CDR3 spans 13 amino acids. The V end lost 4 bases, the J end lost 4 bases, and 9 bases lay between the germline ends. The V gene's germline CDR1 is LGHNA and CDR2 YNFKEQ. CDR3 residues: CASSLTRSDTQYF. The CDR3 nucleotides read TGTGCCAGCAGCCTTACTAGATCAGATACGCAGTATTTT.

The CDR3: CASSQSYGQNTEAFF. As DNA, the CDR3 is TGCGCCAGCAGTCAATCGTACGGTCAGAACACTGAAGCTTTCTTT. This chain links TRBV23-1 with TRBJ1-1; D call uncertain. TRBV23-1 is an ORF, with its function uncertain. Trimming shortened V by 0 bases and J by 1 base, and 9 bases separated the two germline ends. The CDR3 contains 15 residues.

This clone occurred a few times. In the same sample, other DNA sequences code for this CDR3. The CDR3 sequence is CASSYGTGYEQYV. In DNA, the CDR3 is TGTGCCAGCAGTTACGGAACAGGGTACGAGCAGTACGTC. The J gene is TRBJ2-7, the V gene TRBV6-5; D might be TRBD1 (6 bases). The V gene's germline CDR1 is MNHEY and CDR2 SVGAGI. Trimming left V 2 bases short and J 4 bases short, with 9 bases between. The CDR3 runs 13 residues.

As to this clone: One end of the junction is discordant with germline, which a read error may explain. The CDR3 DNA is TGTGCCAGCTCACCGGATAGCAATCGGCCCCAGCATTTT. Its protein product is CASSPDSNRPQHF. The chain is built from TRBV18 and TRBJ1-5, with unresolved D. CDR3 length: 13 amino acids. From germline, CDR1 is KGHSH and CDR2 LQKENI.

The rearrangement links TRBV2 to TRBJ1-2, with D hard to call. CDR3 length: 14 residues. Germline V lookup: CDR1 SNHLY, CDR2 FYNNEI. V was trimmed by 6 bases and J by 5 bases, leaving 16 bases between them. For the CDR3, the DNA is TGTGCCAGCAGCGCTCGGACGGGGAGTTATGGCTACACCTTC. Protein sequence: CASSARTGSYGYTF.

The rearrangement uses TRBV5-4 and TRBJ2-3; D possibly corresponds to TRBD1 (6 bases). The CDR3 length is 14 residues. Trimming removed 4 bases from V and 4 bases from J, with 13 bases in between. CDR1 is SGHNT and CDR2 is YYREEE in the germline V gene (reference sequence). CDR3 loop: CASSQGQTADTQYF. CDR3 coding DNA: TGTGCCAGCAGCCAAGGACAGACTGCAGATACGCAGTATTTT.

The CDR3 sequence is CASSLGQGAYEQYF. DNA for the CDR3: TGTGCCAGCAGCCTGGGACAGGGAGCCTACGAGCAGTACTTC. The rearrangement uses TRBV5-5 and TRBJ2-7; 9 bases fit TRBD1. Per the germline V gene, CDR1 is SGHKS and CDR2 is YYEKEE (reference sequence). V dropped 4 bases and J dropped 2; count of bases not matched to a gene: 4. The CDR3 is made up of 14 amino acids.

The V gene is TRBV19, the J gene TRBJ2-1; 9 nucleotides align to TRBD2. Losses at the gene ends were 4 bases for V and 8 bases for J; bases not matched to a gene: 9. Looked up from germline, CDR1 is LNHDA and CDR2 is SQIVND (reference sequence). The CDR3 is 15 amino acids. The chain's CDR3 is CASSNSGGLLDEQFF. The CDR3 DNA follows: TGTGCCAGTAGTAATAGCGGGGGATTATTGGATGAGCAGTTCTTC. The full variable domain, with the rest looked up from reference TRBV19 and TRBJ2-1, is DGGITQSPKYLFRKEGQNVTLSCEQNLNHDAMYWYRQDPGQGLRLIYYSQIVNDFQKGDIAEGYSVSREKKESFPLTVTSAQKNPTAFYLCASSNSGGLLDEQFFGPGTRLTVL.

The V call is TRBV13, the J call TRBJ1-1, with D perhaps TRBD1 (5 bases). The CDR3 totals 13 residues. Germline V lookup: CDR1 PRHDT, CDR2 FYEKMQ (reference sequence). Trimming left V 4 bases short and J 7 bases short, with 13 bases between. The chain's CDR3 is CASSSDITFEAFF. In DNA form, the CDR3 reads TGTGCCAGCAGCTCGGACATTACATTTGAAGCTTTCTTT. Drawing the rest from reference TRBV13 and TRBJ1-1, the complete variable domain is AAGVIQSPRHLIKEKRETATLKCYPIPRHDTVYWYQQGPGQDPQFLISFYEKMQSDKGSIPDRFSAQQFSDYHSELNMSSLELGDSALYFCASSSDITFEAFFGQGTRLTVV.

Points on this clone: At the DNA level, this CDR3 is encoded by other sequences in the same sample as well. The gene calls are TRBV3-1 (or the pseudogene TRBV3-2) and TRBJ2-3; a weak D match, TRBD2 (5 bases). Germline V gene lookup returns CDR1 LGHDT and CDR2 YNNKEL (reference sequence). The V and J ends lost 0 bases and 5 bases respectively, with 9 bases between them. The CDR3 runs to 14 residues. The CDR3 bases are TGTGCCAGCAGCCAAGATCTAGGAGGAGATACGCAGTATTTT. Its translation is CASSQDLGGDTQYF.

The rearrangement links TRBV3-1 (or the pseudogene TRBV3-2) to TRBJ2-1; perhaps TRBD1 as D (5 bases). Germline CDR1 and CDR2: LGHDT and YNNKEL (reference sequence). Trimming shortened V by 1 base and J by 3 bases, and 10 bases separated the two germline ends. This CDR3 spans 15 amino acids. The CDR3 spells CASSQVAGFYNEQFF. CDR3 nucleotides: TGTGCCAGCAGCCAAGTTGCAGGGTTCTACAATGAGCAGTTCTTC.

The rearrangement joins TRBV6-6 to TRBJ2-7; tentatively, D is TRBD1 (5 bases). V lost 7 bases to trimming and J lost 0 bases, with 10 bases between them. The CDR3 consists of 13 residues. Looked up from germline, CDR1 is MNHNY and CDR2 is SVGAGI (reference sequence). The CDR3 coding sequence is TGTGCCAGCACTTGGGGCAGCTCCTACGAGCAGTACTTC. This sequence encodes CASTWGSSYEQYF.

The chain carries TRBV2 and TRBJ1-1; TRBD1 aligns across 8 bases. The CDR3 contains 13 residues. Trimming removed 5 bases from V and 3 bases from J; junction bases left unmatched: 2. Germline V gene lookup returns CDR1 SNHLY and CDR2 FYNNEI. CDR3 region: CASSRQGHTEAFF. CDR3 sequence (DNA): TGTGCCAGCAGTCGACAGGGGCACACTGAAGCTTTCTTT.

The V gene is TRBV27, the J gene TRBJ2-2; D may be TRBD1 (5 bases). The CDR3 spans 14 residues. Trimming removed 8 bases at V and 5 bases at J, with 15 bases between. Per germline, CDR1 MNHEY and CDR2 SMNVEV (reference sequence). CDR3: CASRPPQGTGELFF. CDR3 sequence (DNA): TGTGCCAGCCGCCCCCCTCAGGGTACCGGGGAGCTGTTTTTT.

The chain carries TRBV9 and TRBJ2-3; D may be TRBD2 (6 bases). The germline CDR1 and CDR2 sequences are SGDLS and YYNGEE. The V end lost 4 bases, the J end lost 2 bases, and 14 bases lay between the germline ends. This CDR3 contains 15 residues. The CDR3 nucleotides read TGTGCCAGCAGCCCCCGACTAGTACACACAGATACGCAGTATTTT. It specifies CASSPRLVHTDTQYF.

This clone was counted ten times or more. The V call is TRBV6-2 or TRBV6-3, the J call TRBJ2-2; TRBD1 matches at 12 bases. V shed 4 bases, J shed 5 bases, and the junction held 5 bases outside the gene matches. This CDR3 contains 16 residues. Germline V gives CDR1 MNHEY, CDR2 SVGEGT. CDR3 in DNA: TGTGCCAGCAGTTTTCCGGGACAGGGGGCGACCGGGGAGCTGTTTTTT. Translating gives CASSFPGQGATGELFF.

The chain is built from TRBV7-6 and TRBJ2-1; D remains unclear. The V end was cut by 1 base, the J end by 5 bases, with 12 bases between. Germline V gene data show CDR1 as SGHVS and CDR2 as FNYEAQ. This CDR3 has 15 amino acids. CDR3 amino acids: CASSLESWPHNEQFF. In nucleotides, the CDR3 is TGTGCCAGCAGCTTAGAGTCGTGGCCACACAATGAGCAGTTCTTC.

This chain joins TRBV5-8 and TRBJ1-3; maybe TRBD1 (5 bases). In germline, CDR1 is SGHTS, CDR2 YDEGEE. The CDR3 covers 15 residues. Trimming cost V 4 bases and J 0 bases, with 11 bases left between them. The CDR3 is CASSPRQSSGNTIYF. The CDR3 nucleotides read TGTGCCAGCAGCCCACGACAGAGCTCTGGAAACACCATATATTTT.

The V call is TRBV24-1, the J call TRBJ1-5; D is possibly TRBD1 (5 bases). Germline values: CDR1 KGHDR, CDR2 SFDVKD. V was trimmed by 5 bases and J by 4 bases, leaving 8 bases between them. This CDR3 is 13 amino acids long. The CDR3, as DNA: TGTGCCACCAGTGCCCGGGGGAATCAGCCCCAGCATTTT. Protein sequence: CATSARGNQPQHF.

This chain joins TRBV6-2 or TRBV6-3 and TRBJ1-5, with D tentatively TRBD1 (6 bases). The CDR3 spans 13 residues. V was pared by 5 bases and J by 6 bases, with 11 bases between. The germline V gene has CDR1 MNHEY and CDR2 SVGEGT. CDR3 in DNA: TGTGCCAGCAGTACAGGGTCCGGTCAGCCCCAGCATTTT. The encoded protein is CASSTGSGQPQHF.

The chain has TRBV7-2 and TRBJ1-3; 7 nucleotides agree with TRBD1. Per germline, CDR1 SGHTA and CDR2 FQGNSA. With V trimmed by 1 base and J by 4 bases, 1 base remained unmatched. The CDR3 loop spans 14 amino acids. CDR3 sequence (DNA): TGTGCCAGCAGCTTAGTACAGGGGGGAAACACCATATATTTT. Protein: CASSLVQGGNTIYF.